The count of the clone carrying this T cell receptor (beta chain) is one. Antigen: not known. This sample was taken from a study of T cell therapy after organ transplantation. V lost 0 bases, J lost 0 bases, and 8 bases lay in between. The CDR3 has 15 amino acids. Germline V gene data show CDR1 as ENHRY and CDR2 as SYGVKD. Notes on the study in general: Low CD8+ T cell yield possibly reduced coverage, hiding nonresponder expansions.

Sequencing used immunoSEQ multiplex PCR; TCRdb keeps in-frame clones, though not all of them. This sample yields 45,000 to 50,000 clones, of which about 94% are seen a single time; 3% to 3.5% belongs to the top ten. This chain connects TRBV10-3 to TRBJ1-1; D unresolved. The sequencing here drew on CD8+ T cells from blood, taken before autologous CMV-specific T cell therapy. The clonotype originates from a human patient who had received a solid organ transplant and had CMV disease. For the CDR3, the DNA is TGTGCCATCAGTGAGTCGACATCGCTGAACACTGAAGCTTTCTTT. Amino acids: CAISESTSLNTEAFF.